The 26 T cell receptor beta chains reported below all come from one sample, sequenced in a study of cytomegalovirus exposure and HLA in healthy donors. The PCR contained 60 Vbeta and 13 Jbeta primers. TCRdb keeps only in-frame clones here, not all; method: immunoSEQ multiplex PCR. This repertoire shows 200,000 or so clones, more than 75% found once; its top ten account for roughly 1.3%. The sample was PBMCs. The receptors come from a human donor in good health.

As for this clone: Relative to the germline gene, one junction end is altered; a read error may explain this. The chain recombines TRBV28 with TRBJ2-5, with D tentatively TRBD1 (5 bases). This CDR3 region has 13 residues. Germline V gene sequence: CDR1 MDHEN, CDR2 SYDVKM. CDR3: CASSSTVQGTQYF. CDR3 DNA: TGTGCCAGCAGTTCGACAGTCCAAGGGACCCAGTACTTC.

This clone has only one observation. V usage is TRBV7-9 and J usage is TRBJ2-3; 8 bases match TRBD2. Losses at the gene ends were 5 bases for V and 6 bases for J; bases not matched to a gene: 16. The CDR3 length is 17 residues. Germline lookup yields CDR1 SEHNR and CDR2 FQNEAQ (reference sequence). CDR3 amino acids: CASSPGVGAGGADTQYF. CDR3 bases: TGTGCCAGCAGCCCCGGAGTCGGGGCGGGAGGCGCGGATACGCAGTATTTT. The variable domain in full, with the rest retrieved from reference TRBV7-9 and TRBJ2-3, is DTGVSQNPRHKITKRGQNVTFRCDPISEHNRLYWYRQTLGQGPEFLTYFQNEAQLEKSRLLSDRFSAERPKGSFSTLEIQRTEQGDSAMYLCASSPGVGAGGADTQYFGPGTRLTVL.

This clone was counted between two and nine times. The gene calls are TRBV19 and TRBJ1-2; the D gene is possibly TRBD1 (6 bases). Germline V gives CDR1 LNHDA, CDR2 SQIVND (reference sequence). The CDR3 runs to 14 residues. Trimming left V 6 bases short and J 2 bases short, with 13 bases between. CDR3: CASSAQGRNYGYTF. For the CDR3, the DNA is TGTGCCAGTAGCGCACAGGGAAGGAACTATGGCTACACCTTC.

This chain connects TRBV6-5 to TRBJ2-1; 11 nucleotides match TRBD2. This CDR3 has 12 amino acids. The germline gives CDR1 MNHEY, CDR2 SVGAGI. V trimming: 7 bases; J trimming: 12 bases; junction bases outside the gene matches: 5. DNA of the CDR3: TGTGCCAGCACACAAACTAGCGGGAGGCAGTTCTTC. Protein: CASTQTSGRQFF.

V usage is TRBV10-1 and J usage is TRBJ2-1, with TRBD2 as a possible D gene (5 bases). The CDR3 totals 17 residues. V dropped 0 bases and J dropped 4 bases, with 16 bases sitting between them. CDR1 and CDR2 from the germline V gene are WNHNN and SYGVQD (reference sequence). The CDR3: CASSESTRGRAYNEQFF. CDR3 DNA sequence: TGCGCCAGCAGTGAGTCGACTCGAGGGAGAGCTTACAATGAGCAGTTCTTC.

This rearrangement joins TRBV15 to TRBJ2-7; the D gene is possibly TRBD1 (5 bases). This CDR3 has 15 amino acids. V lost 0 bases to trimming and J lost 2 bases, with 11 bases between them. Germline values: CDR1 LNHNV, CDR2 YYDKDF (reference sequence). As DNA, the CDR3 is TGTGCCACCAGCAGAGATCGTGACAGTACCTACGAGCAGTACTTC. Translation gives CATSRDRDSTYEQYF.

This chain connects TRBV4-1 to TRBJ2-7; TRBD1 might be the D (5 bases). CDR1 is MGHRA, CDR2 YSYEKL, per germline. The V end was cut by 1 base, the J end by 0 bases, with 10 bases between. The CDR3 length is 15 residues. The chain's CDR3 is CASSQVPTDSYEQYF. DNA for the CDR3: TGCGCCAGCAGCCAAGTCCCGACAGACTCCTACGAGCAGTACTTC.

As DNA, the CDR3 is TGTGCCAGCAGCCAAACGAACACGGGGGAGCAGTACTTC. It translates to CASSQTNTGEQYF. V and J are TRBV4-2 and TRBJ2-7; D may be TRBD2 (5 bases). V was clipped by 2 bases and J by 7 bases, with 12 bases between them. CDR3 length: 13 residues. Germline lookup yields CDR1 LGHNA and CDR2 YNFKEQ.

V and J are TRBV4-2 and TRBJ1-3; D unresolved. The CDR3 runs to 15 residues. Trimming stripped 1 base from V and 0 bases from J, with 7 bases between. CDR1 is LGHNA, CDR2 YNFKEQ, per germline. CDR3 sequence reads: CASSQGQNSGNTIYF. The CDR3, as DNA: TGTGCCAGCAGCCAAGGCCAGAACTCTGGAAACACCATATATTTT.

Written as DNA, the CDR3 is TGTGCCAGCAGTACCCGGGGACTAACTTACGAGCAGTACTTC. Its protein is CASSTRGLTYEQYF. The genes are TRBV28 and TRBJ2-7, with 7 nucleotides matching TRBD2. The germline gives CDR1 MDHEN, CDR2 SYDVKM. The trim removed 5 bases at V and 4 bases at J, leaving 8 bases unmatched. There are 14 residues in the CDR3. The full variable domain, rest sourced from reference TRBV28 and TRBJ2-7, is DVKVTQSSRYLVKRTGEKVFLECVQDMDHENMFWYRQDPGLGLRLIYFSYDVKMKEKGDIPEGYSVSREKKERFSLILESASTNQTSMYLCASSTRGLTYEQYFGPGTRLTVT.

The chain links TRBV2 to TRBJ2-6; perhaps TRBD2 as D (6 bases). Germline V gene sequence: CDR1 SNHLY, CDR2 FYNNEI. The CDR3 extends over 16 amino acids. V shed 6 bases and J shed 5 bases, with 17 bases lying between them. The CDR3 DNA sequence: TGTGCCAGCAGCTTGGGCCATGGGGGGAGGGCCAACGTCCTGACTTTC. This encodes CASSLGHGGRANVLTF.

In this sample, this clone turned up a few times. The rearrangement links TRBV7-9 to TRBJ2-7; tentatively, D is TRBD2 (6 bases). CDR1 is SEHNR and CDR2 is FQNEAQ in the germline V gene (reference sequence). The V end was cut by 2 bases, the J end by 6 bases, with 11 bases between. CDR3 size: 13 residues. The CDR3 reads CASSLPGSSEQYF. DNA of the CDR3: TGTGCCAGCAGCTTACCCGGGAGTTCCGAGCAGTACTTC.

The CDR3 loop reads CASSPGTSGSLHEQYF. For the CDR3, the DNA is TGTGCCAGCAGCCCCGGGACTAGCGGGAGTCTCCACGAGCAGTACTTC. The chain recombines TRBV7-6 with TRBJ2-7; 14 nucleotides agree with TRBD2. V was clipped by 5 bases and J by 5 bases; unmatched bases: 8. The CDR3 spans 16 residues. Germline CDR1 is SGHVS and CDR2 is FNYEAQ.

V is TRBV27 and J is TRBJ2-7; 7 nucleotides line up with TRBD1. Germline V lookup: CDR1 MNHEY, CDR2 SMNVEV (reference sequence). This CDR3 is built from 14 residues. V was clipped by 4 bases and J by 3 bases; unmatched bases: 6. CDR3 sequence: CASSWDSQYYEQYF. DNA for the CDR3: TGTGCCAGCAGTTGGGACAGCCAATACTACGAGCAGTACTTC.

The chain combines TRBV7-9 with TRBJ2-2, with 9 bases matching TRBD1. This CDR3 contains 16 residues. J gave up 1 base and V 5 bases, and 5 bases lay outside the gene matches. Germline lookup yields CDR1 SEHNR and CDR2 FQNEAQ (reference sequence). The CDR3 region has the DNA TGTGCCAGCAGCGTGGGACAGGGATTGAACACCGGGGAGCTGTTTTTT. Translation gives CASSVGQGLNTGELFF.

CDR3 in DNA: TGCAGCGTTGACGGGGGAAGCGTCTCTGGGGCCAACGTCCTGACTTTC. As protein: CSVDGGSVSGANVLTF. The J gene is TRBJ2-6, the V gene TRBV29-1; D might be TRBD2 (6 bases). CDR3 size: 16 residues. Germline V lookup: CDR1 SQVTM, CDR2 ANQGSEA. Trimming took 3 bases from V and 0 from J, leaving 12 bases between them. Full variable domain (outside the CDR3, taken from reference TRBV29-1 and TRBJ2-6): SAVISQKPSRDICQRGTSLTIQCQVDSQVTMMFWYRQQPGQSLTLIATANQGSEATYESGFVIDKFPISRPNLTFSTLTVSNMSPEDSSIYLCSVDGGSVSGANVLTFGAGSRLTVL.

This chain uses TRBV15 with TRBJ2-5, with 12 bases fitting TRBD1. There are 20 residues in the CDR3. V lost 0 bases to trimming and J lost 5 bases; unmatched junction nucleotides: 16. Germline V gene data show CDR1 as LNHNV and CDR2 as YYDKDF (reference sequence). The CDR3 nucleotides read TGTGCCACCAGCAGAGATCGGGGACAGGGGGCGCGAGGGAGGAGGGAGACCCAGTACTTC. This encodes CATSRDRGQGARGRRETQYF.

The chain links TRBV15 to TRBJ2-3, with D maybe TRBD1 (5 bases). This CDR3 is built from 16 residues. Germline values: CDR1 LNHNV, CDR2 YYDKDF (reference sequence). Trimming took off 0 bases at V and 6 bases at J, with 16 bases between the two ends. Here the CDR3 reads CATSRDTGVGSDTQYF. In nucleotides, the CDR3 is TGTGCCACCAGCAGAGATACAGGCGTCGGCTCCGATACGCAGTATTTT.

The chain combines TRBV4-2 with TRBJ2-1, with 7 bases fitting TRBD2. Germline assignment: CDR1 LGHNA and CDR2 YNFKEQ. The CDR3 contains 16 residues. J gave up 2 bases and V 1 base, and 5 bases lay outside the gene matches. CDR3 region: CASSQGGGSPYNEQFF. Here the CDR3 DNA reads TGTGCCAGCAGCCAAGGAGGCGGGAGCCCCTACAATGAGCAGTTCTTC.

The rearrangement uses TRBV6-1 and TRBJ2-1; 9 nucleotides match TRBD2. The germline CDR1 and CDR2 sequences are MNHNS and SASEGT. The CDR3 contains 17 residues. Trimming cost V 7 bases and J 0 bases; bases outside gene matches: 10. The CDR3 sequence is CASIDQREASSYNEQFF. The CDR3 bases are TGTGCCAGCATTGACCAGCGGGAGGCAAGCTCCTACAATGAGCAGTTCTTC.

CDR3 nucleotides: TGTGCCAGCAGCCAAGCCGGGACAGGGGTGAATGAGCAGTTCTTC. This sequence encodes CASSQAGTGVNEQFF. The chain couples TRBV7-2 to TRBJ2-1; 10 nucleotides agree with TRBD1. The V and J ends lost 5 bases and 7 bases, in that order; junction bases with no gene match: 8. This CDR3 has 15 amino acids. Germline V gene sequence: CDR1 SGHTA, CDR2 FQGNSA.

The chain links TRBV11-2 to TRBJ1-5; D ambiguous. The CDR3 is 13 amino acids. V lost 2 bases and J 6 bases, leaving 8 bases between the germline ends. Germline V lookup: CDR1 SGHAT, CDR2 FQNNGV. The CDR3 loop is CASSLTATQPQHF. The CDR3 DNA reads TGTGCCAGCAGCTTAACAGCCACTCAGCCCCAGCATTTT.

V usage is TRBV25-1 and J usage is TRBJ2-7; TRBD2 matches at 7 bases. Trimming removed 5 bases from V and 6 bases from J; junction bases left unmatched: 13. The CDR3 runs to 15 residues. The germline gives CDR1 MGHDK, CDR2 SYGVNS. The CDR3, as DNA: TGTGCCAGCAGTAGACGGGAGGCGACTTTTCTCGAGCAGTACTTC. This gives the protein CASSRREATFLEQYF.

The V and J genes are TRBV18 and TRBJ1-5; 12 bases agree with TRBD1. CDR3 length: 16 amino acids. Trimming took 0 bases from V and 7 from J; bases not matched to a gene: 4. Germline loops: CDR1 KGHSH, CDR2 LQKENI. In nucleotides, the CDR3 is TGTGCCAGCTCACCACCGGGGGACAGGGGGCGGCAGCCCCAGCATTTT. It yields the protein CASSPPGDRGRQPQHF.

The chain's CDR3 is CASSEAGWDQPQHF. The CDR3 coding sequence is TGCGCCAGCAGTGAGGCAGGGTGGGATCAGCCCCAGCATTTT. The chain combines TRBV10-1 with TRBJ1-5; D is perhaps TRBD1 (5 bases). The ends were cut back, 2 bases at V and 5 bases at J, with 10 bases in the middle. The length of the CDR3 is 14 residues. Germline assignment: CDR1 WNHNN and CDR2 SYGVQD (reference sequence).

As concerns this clone: The germline gene is not matched at one end of the junction; a read error may be the cause. The chain links TRBV28 to TRBJ1-2; no definite D call. Germline V CDR1 and CDR2: MDHEN, SYDVKM. The length of the CDR3 is 13 residues. The CDR3 sequence is CTVGKEDNYGYTF. As DNA, the CDR3 is TGCACTGTCGGGAAGGAGGATAACTATGGCTACACCTTC.